The present T cell receptor (beta chain) was sequenced within a study of T cells in Graves' hyperthyroidism and ophthalmopathy. Study background: It was at initial diagnosis, before any treatment, that peripheral blood was collected. Findings and limits, study-wide: The model's output predicted ophthalmopathy at a median of about 6.5 months prior to onset.

Amplified regions were TCR beta CDR3 sequences from RNA transcripts. With the HTBI primer set, the TCR CDR3 went through a first round of RT-PCR. TCRdb analysed the multiplex PCR reads with MiXCR anew, one entry per CDR3 protein. The data contain fewer than 40,000 distinct CDR3 sequences, around 50% of them seen just once; the ten biggest clones take up 25%. Worth noting for this clonotype: Its cognate antigen is unknown.

The PBMCs had their origin in around 9.1 ml of fresh peripheral blood. Sequencing was done on a sample of blood. The sequence was obtained from a woman aged 40 to 50 with Graves' ophthalmopathy.

In nucleotides, the CDR3 is TGTGCCAGCAGCACCTACCCCCTAGGAGACAATGAGCAGTTCTTC. Amino acids: CASSTYPLGDNEQFF. The chain couples TRBV7-6 to TRBJ2-1; D is unclear. CDR1 is SGHVS and CDR2 is FNYEAQ in the germline V gene. V lost 5 bases and J 5 bases, leaving 16 bases between the germline ends. This CDR3 is built from 15 residues.